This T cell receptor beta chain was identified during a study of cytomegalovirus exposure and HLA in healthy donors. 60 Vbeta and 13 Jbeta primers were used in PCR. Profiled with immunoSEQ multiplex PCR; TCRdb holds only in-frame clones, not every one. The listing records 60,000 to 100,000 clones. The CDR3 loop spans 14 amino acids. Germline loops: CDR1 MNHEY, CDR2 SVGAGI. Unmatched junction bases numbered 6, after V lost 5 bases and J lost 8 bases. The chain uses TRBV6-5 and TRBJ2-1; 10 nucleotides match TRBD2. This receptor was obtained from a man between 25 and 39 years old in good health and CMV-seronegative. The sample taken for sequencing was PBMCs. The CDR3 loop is CASSLAGAAYEQFF. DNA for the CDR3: TGTGCCAGCAGTCTAGCGGGAGCTGCCTATGAGCAGTTCTTC.